The clone carrying this T cell receptor beta chain has a count of ten or more. The antigen remains undetermined. The data originate from a study of T cells after yellow fever vaccination. Study in general: In the case of low-cell-number fractions, SMART-Seq v4 Ultra Low Input was used for preparation.

Trimming removed 5 bases from V and 2 bases from J, with 19 bases in between. This CDR3 is 16 amino acids long. Germline CDR1 is MDHEN and CDR2 is SYDVKM. A 5'RACE template-switching step, the method used to make TCR cDNA, added a universal primer site and UMIs. A single record per CDR3 protein comes from TCRdb applying MiXCR to the 5' RACE reads. The profile shows under 300,000 distinct CDR3 sequences, 6% to 7.5% of them singletons. General study results and limits: Contamination of FACS-sorted repertoires by abundant clonotypes from the bulk population could occur.

The TCR sequence derives from a man in his thirties or forties who received the YFV17D yellow fever vaccine. Specimen: CD4+ T cells sorted from PBMCs, collected 15 days after the yellow fever booster vaccination. The chain joins TRBV28 to TRBJ2-7; D assignment may be TRBD1 or TRBD2 (6 bases each). Here the CDR3 DNA reads TGTGCCAGCAGTCTACAAGACGGGGGCGCCGCCTACGAGCAGTACTTC. This gives the protein CASSLQDGGAAYEQYF.